The text below deals with one T cell receptor (beta chain). Via MiXCR, TCRdb re-called the PCR reads, giving one row per CDR3 protein. This sample has around 460,000 distinct CDR3 sequences, with 25% found just once. The CDR3 totals 13 residues. V trimming: 6 bases; J trimming: 7 bases; junction bases outside the gene matches: 6. Germline CDR1 and CDR2: MNHEY and SMNVEV (reference sequence). This sample is part of a study of molecular identifiers for immune sequencing clone quantification. This clonotype was sampled from a human donor in good health. Some libraries in this study had Jurkat cell RNA spiked in. The chain employs TRBV27 and TRBJ1-1, with TRBD1 identical over 9 bases. Sequences were obtained from naive CD8+ T cells from blood, with Jurkat cell RNA spiked in. As to subset: FACS-sorted CD8+CD4-CCR7+CD45RA+ naive T cells. The CDR3 loop is CASRPTGGFEAFF. CDR3 nucleotide sequence: TGTGCCAGCAGGCCGACAGGGGGATTTGAAGCTTTCTTT.